This is a list of T cell receptor beta chains from one sample in a study of blood T cell repertoires in COVID-19. Assay used: immunoSEQ multiplex PCR; TCRdb lists only in-frame clones, some missing. The sample records fewer than 400,000 clones, approximately 89% being singletons. Sequenced input: PBMCs or T cells enriched from blood (not recorded which). These receptors were collected from a man aged 30 to 39 who had recovered from COVID-19. Each CDR3 is given with its conserved first and last residue. Each record gives: V gene, D gene, J gene, clone size, CDR3 DNA, CDR3 protein. A D gene is named only where the DNA matches it firmly. Size values are once, few and many counts, or a class for expanded clones, and some rows have none.

V: TRBV6-1
D: -
J: TRBJ1-1
size: -
DNA: TGTGCCAGCAGTGAGTTGGCAGGGTATAGTGAAGCTTTCTTT
CDR3: CASSELAGYSEAFF

V: TRBV5-5
D: TRBD2
J: TRBJ2-7
size: few
DNA: TGTGCCAGCAGCTTGGATTCTAGCGGGGGGCTCACCTACGAGCAGTACTTC
CDR3: CASSLDSSGGLTYEQYF

V: TRBV6-5
D: TRBD2
J: TRBJ2-1
size: -
DNA: TGTGCCAGCAGCCGGACTAGCGGGGTAAATGAGCAGTTCTTC
CDR3: CASSRTSGVNEQFF

V: TRBV28
D: TRBD2
J: TRBJ2-5
size: once
DNA: TGTGCCAGCAGTGTCCCCCGGACTAGCGGGGGAGGAGAGACCCAGTACTTC
CDR3: CASSVPRTSGGGETQYF

V: TRBV28
D: -
J: TRBJ2-7
size: -
DNA: TGTGCCAGCAGTTTAATTCCCTCCGGCAGCCCTCTAAGAGGGCAGTACTTC
CDR3: CASSLIPSGSPLRGQYF

V: TRBV7-8
D: -
J: TRBJ2-7
size: once
DNA: TGTGCCAGCAGCCTATCGACAGGCTCCTACGAGCAGTACTTC
CDR3: CASSLSTGSYEQYF

V: TRBV5-1
D: -
J: TRBJ2-3
size: once
DNA: TGCGCCAGCACCCCGGCGACAGTGACAGGCACAGATACGCAGTATTTT
CDR3: CASTPATVTGTDTQYF

V: TRBV7-8
D: -
J: TRBJ1-1
size: -
DNA: TGTGCCAGCAGCTTAGGGCAGGGCGGGGGCACTGAAGCTTTCTTT
CDR3: CASSLGQGGGTEAFF

V: TRBV27
D: -
J: TRBJ1-1
size: few
DNA: TGTGCCAGCAGTCCCGGGACACGGACGAACACTGAAGCTTTCTTT
CDR3: CASSPGTRTNTEAFF

V: TRBV5-1
D: TRBD1
J: TRBJ2-7
size: -
DNA: TGCGCCAGCAGCTTACTCGGGACAGGGGCCTACGAGCAGTACTTC
CDR3: CASSLLGTGAYEQYF

V: TRBV5-4
D: TRBD1
J: TRBJ1-2
size: -
DNA: TGTGCCAGCAGCCAGGGACAGGGGGCCGGGGGCTACACCTTC
CDR3: CASSQGQGAGGYTF

V: TRBV30
D: -
J: TRBJ1-3
size: -
DNA: TGTGCCTGGGGTGGATTCGGAGACACCATATATTTT
CDR3: CAWGGFGDTIYF

V: TRBV10-3
D: TRBD2
J: TRBJ2-1
size: once
DNA: TGTGCCATCAGTGAGTTTACTAGCGGGGGGGCCGGTGAGCAGTTCTTC
CDR3: CAISEFTSGGAGEQFF

V: TRBV5-1
D: -
J: TRBJ1-3
size: -
DNA: TGCGCCAGCAGCTTGTTTGGCGCGGGGGCGCTCGGAAACACCATATATTTT
CDR3: CASSLFGAGALGNTIYF

V: TRBV5-1
D: TRBD2
J: TRBJ2-3
size: few
DNA: TGCGCCAGCACCTTTAGCGGGGACCGCACAGATACGCAGTATTTT
CDR3: CASTFSGDRTDTQYF

V: TRBV19
D: TRBD1
J: TRBJ2-2
size: -
DNA: TGTGCCAGTAGGACGACAGGGGAAGGTCACGGGGAGCTGTTTTTT
CDR3: CASRTTGEGHGELFF

V: TRBV19
D: -
J: TRBJ1-1
size: once
DNA: TGTGCCAGTAGTATTGGGGGCGCGGGCCCTGAAGCTTTCTTT
CDR3: CASSIGGAGPEAFF

V: TRBV3-1/TRBV3-2
D: TRBD1
J: TRBJ2-1
size: -
DNA: TGTGCCAGCAGCCAATCGTTCCGGACAGGGGGCTTTAATGAGCAGTTCTTC
CDR3: CASSQSFRTGGFNEQFF

V: TRBV5-6
D: -
J: TRBJ1-6
size: few
DNA: TGTGCCAGCAGCTTGTTAACAGGGAATTCACCCCTCCACTTT
CDR3: CASSLLTGNSPLHF

V: TRBV5-1
D: -
J: TRBJ2-7
size: -
DNA: TGCGCCAGCAGCTTGGAATGGGGGCCCGAGCAGTACTTC
CDR3: CASSLEWGPEQYF

V: TRBV11-2
D: TRBD2
J: TRBJ2-3
size: -
DNA: TGTGCCAGCAGCCCACCGGGACTAGCCGGGACAGATACGCAGTATTTT
CDR3: CASSPPGLAGTDTQYF

V: TRBV6-1
D: -
J: TRBJ1-5
size: -
DNA: TGTGCCAGCAGTGAAGCGCTTCGGGCAGGGGAACAGCCCCAGCATTTT
CDR3: CASSEALRAGEQPQHF

V: TRBV12-3/TRBV12-4
D: -
J: TRBJ2-3
size: -
DNA: TGTGCCAGCAGTCAGGACACAGATACGCAGTATTTT
CDR3: CASSQDTDTQYF

V: TRBV28
D: -
J: TRBJ1-6
size: once
DNA: TGTGCCAGCAGTTTCGACAGATTTAATTCACCCCTCCACTTT
CDR3: CASSFDRFNSPLHF

V: TRBV30
D: TRBD1
J: TRBJ2-1
size: -
DNA: TGTGCCTACGGGACAGGGGGCCTCCTGGGAGAGCAGTTCTTC
CDR3: CAYGTGGLLGEQFF

V: TRBV5-1
D: TRBD2
J: TRBJ2-3
size: -
DNA: TGCGCCAGCAGCTTGGCCGTCCTAGCGGGTGGCACAGATACGCAGTATTTT
CDR3: CASSLAVLAGGTDTQYF

V: TRBV5-1
D: -
J: TRBJ2-1
size: -
DNA: TGCGCCAGCAGCTCTATTCCGACAGAGAACTACAATGAGCAGTTCTTC
CDR3: CASSSIPTENYNEQFF

V: TRBV19
D: -
J: TRBJ2-1
size: -
DNA: TGTGCCAGTAGCAACAGGGATGCCGAGCAGTTCTTC
CDR3: CASSNRDAEQFF

V: TRBV5-1
D: TRBD1
J: TRBJ1-2
size: -
DNA: TGCGCCAGCAGCAGGACAGGGGCGGAAGGCTACACCTTC
CDR3: CASSRTGAEGYTF

V: TRBV9
D: TRBD1
J: TRBJ2-1
size: once
DNA: TGTGCCAGCAGCGTAGGGGGTCAGGGGGCCAATGAGCAGTTCTTC
CDR3: CASSVGGQGANEQFF

V: TRBV29-1
D: -
J: TRBJ2-5
size: -
DNA: TGCAGCGTTGTAGCGGACCGCGGGGCCCAGTACTTC
CDR3: CSVVADRGAQYF

V: TRBV27
D: TRBD1
J: TRBJ1-5
size: -
DNA: TGTGCCAGCAGCTGGGACAGTTATCAGCCCCAGCATTTT
CDR3: CASSWDSYQPQHF

V: TRBV19
D: TRBD1
J: TRBJ1-1
size: -
DNA: TGTGCCAGTAGTATTGGACAGGGTGGTATGAACACTGAAGCTTTCTTT
CDR3: CASSIGQGGMNTEAFF

V: TRBV18
D: -
J: TRBJ1-1
size: -
DNA: TGTGCCAGCTCACCTATAGGGGACACTGAAGCTTTCTTT
CDR3: CASSPIGDTEAFF

V: TRBV7-3
D: -
J: TRBJ1-3
size: few
DNA: TGTGCCAGCAGCTTAGCAGGGGCTGGAAACACCATATATTTT
CDR3: CASSLAGAGNTIYF

V: TRBV6-5
D: TRBD1
J: TRBJ1-5
size: -
DNA: TGTGCCAGCAGTTACTCGGGGACAGCAAATCAGCCCCAGCATTTT
CDR3: CASSYSGTANQPQHF

V: TRBV20-1
D: TRBD1
J: TRBJ1-2
size: -
DNA: TGCAGTGCTAGTCGGGACAGGGGGCGCAGTGGCTACACCTTC
CDR3: CSASRDRGRSGYTF

V: TRBV9
D: TRBD1
J: TRBJ1-3
size: -
DNA: TGTGCCAGCAGCACCCAGACAGGGTCTGGAAACACCATATATTTT
CDR3: CASSTQTGSGNTIYF

V: TRBV4-2
D: TRBD1
J: TRBJ2-6
size: -
DNA: TGTGCCAGCAGCCAGCGGACAGGGGCTACCTACTCTGGGGCCAACGTCCTGACTTTC
CDR3: CASSQRTGATYSGANVLTF

V: TRBV10-3
D: TRBD1
J: TRBJ2-7
size: -
DNA: TGTGCCATCAGTGTGGTAAGGGGACAGGGCGGTGACGAGCAGTACTTC
CDR3: CAISVVRGQGGDEQYF

V: TRBV4-1
D: TRBD2
J: TRBJ2-1
size: once
DNA: TGCGCCAGCAGCCAAGATACTAGCGGGAGGAATGAGCAGTTCTTC
CDR3: CASSQDTSGRNEQFF

V: TRBV5-1
D: TRBD2
J: TRBJ2-3
size: -
DNA: TGCGCCAGCAGCCAAACTAGCGGGGGGGCAACAGATACGCAGTATTTT
CDR3: CASSQTSGGATDTQYF

V: TRBV14
D: -
J: TRBJ2-3
size: -
DNA: TGTGCCAGCCGTGTTCAGGACTTAACCACAGATACGCAGTATTTT
CDR3: CASRVQDLTTDTQYF

V: TRBV2
D: TRBD1
J: TRBJ2-5
size: -
DNA: TGTGCCAGTGTCCGGGACAGGGGACGCGAGACCCAGTACTTC
CDR3: CASVRDRGRETQYF

V: TRBV3-1/TRBV3-2
D: -
J: TRBJ1-1
size: -
DNA: TGTGCCAGCAGCCAAGGAGGGACTCTCGCTTTCTTT
CDR3: CASSQGGTLAFF

V: TRBV3-1/TRBV3-2
D: -
J: TRBJ1-3
size: -
DNA: TGTGCCAGCAGCCCACAGGGTCGGACTGGAAACACCATATATTTT
CDR3: CASSPQGRTGNTIYF

V: TRBV25-1
D: -
J: TRBJ1-2
size: -
DNA: TGTGCCAGCAGTGAAACAGGGAGGGGTGTTTATGGCTACACCTTC
CDR3: CASSETGRGVYGYTF

V: TRBV28
D: -
J: TRBJ1-2
size: -
DNA: TGTGCCAGCAGTTTAGGGGAGGGGGTCCCCATTTATGGCTACACCTTC
CDR3: CASSLGEGVPIYGYTF

V: TRBV3-1/TRBV3-2
D: TRBD1
J: TRBJ2-6
size: -
DNA: TGTGCCAGCAGCCGTTGGACAGGGAGACCCTCTGGGGCCAACGTCCTGACTTTC
CDR3: CASSRWTGRPSGANVLTF

V: TRBV24-1
D: -
J: TRBJ2-1
size: -
DNA: TGTGCCACCAGTGATTTGCAGGGGGGCAGCTACAATGAGCAGTTCTTC
CDR3: CATSDLQGGSYNEQFF

V: TRBV4-2
D: TRBD1
J: TRBJ1-4
size: -
DNA: TGTGCCAGCAGCCATGGACAGGGGAGCGAAAAACTGTTTTTT
CDR3: CASSHGQGSEKLFF

V: TRBV15
D: -
J: TRBJ1-1
size: -
DNA: TGTGCCACCAGCAGAGATCGGGAGGGGCGCGGGACTGAAGCTTTCTTT
CDR3: CATSRDREGRGTEAFF